These 27 T cell receptor beta chains share one sample of origin, sequenced in a study of T cells in women clearing cervical HPV infection. The method was immunoSEQ multiplex PCR; TCRdb's version includes in-frame clones alone and lacks a portion of them. The sample totals tens of thousands of clones. Sequenced: blood buffy coat. The receptors come from a woman aged 18 to 75 with a cervical HPV16 infection that either progressed to CIN3+ or cleared (not recorded which).

A word on this clone: The read ends 3 residues shy of where the CDR3 ends; the end is completed using the germline J gene. The chain is built from TRBV2 and TRBJ2-2, with 10 bases matching TRBD1. This CDR3 comprises 16 residues. Germline-derived CDR1 and CDR2 are SNHLY and FYNNEI. Trimming cost V 9 bases and J 2 bases; bases outside gene matches: 9. The CDR3 is CARTGTGDLNTGELFF. Incomplete CDR3 DNA: TGTGCCAGAACCGGGACAGGGGATCTCAACACCGGGGAG.

In regard to this clone: The read gets to within 3 residues of the CDR3 end, and the germline J gene fills in the rest. The chain employs TRBV28 and TRBJ2-2, with 9 bases that match TRBD1. Germline assignment: CDR1 MDHEN and CDR2 SYDVKM. The CDR3 extends over 14 amino acids. The V gene end was trimmed by 11 bases and the J gene end by 7 bases; junction bases not matched to a gene: 11. CDR3 DNA (partial): TGTGCCTCAGAGACAGGGGGGGCTGTCGGGGAG. This sequence encodes CASETGGAVGE. In full, the CDR3 reads CASETGGAVGELFF.

In regard to this clone: The read ends 3 residues before the CDR3 terminus; that terminus is restored from the germline J gene. This chain links TRBV5-6 with TRBJ2-7; the match to TRBD1 covers 7 bases. V lost 3 bases, J lost 2 bases, and 5 bases stayed unmatched. This CDR3 region has 14 residues. Per germline, CDR1 SGHDT and CDR2 YYEEEE. Incomplete CDR3 DNA: TGTGCCAGCAGCTCGGGACAGCAGACCTACGAG. As protein: CASSSGQQTYE. Given in full, the CDR3 is CASSSGQQTYEQYF.

As to this clone: The CDR3 end falls 3 residues outside the read, so it is completed with the germline J gene. The chain has TRBV29-1 and TRBJ2-1; D not resolved. The germline gives CDR1 SQVTM, CDR2 ANQGSEA. The CDR3 is 11 residues long. The V end lost 4 bases, the J end lost 5 bases, and 6 bases lay between the germline ends. CDR3 sequence reads: CSVVPDNEQFF. The CDR3 bases that were read are TGCAGCGTTGTTCCTGACAATGAG.

To note about this clone: The read comes to an end 3 residues before the CDR3 does, leaving the germline J gene to fill in the end. The rearrangement joins TRBV4-1 to TRBJ1-1, with D perhaps TRBD1 (5 bases). This CDR3 has 14 amino acids. Germline V CDR1 and CDR2: MGHRA, YSYEKL. V was trimmed by 4 bases and J by 6 bases, leaving 15 bases between them. This chain's CDR3 is CASSPGHPASEAFF. Partial CDR3 DNA: TGCGCCAGCAGCCCCGGACACCCCGCATCTGAA.

In regard to this clone: Read coverage stops 3 residues before the CDR3 terminus; the germline J gene supplies the remainder. The sample has other DNA sequences that encode this CDR3 too. V is TRBV14 and J is TRBJ2-7, with 11 positions matching TRBD2. CDR3 length equals 17 residues. Germline values: CDR1 SGHDN, CDR2 FVKESK. Trimming removed 3 bases from V and 5 bases from J; junction bases left unmatched: 12. CDR3: CASSQAGLAAWSNEQYF. The covered CDR3 bases are TGTGCCAGCAGCCAGGCGGGACTAGCGGCCTGGTCCAACGAG.

In the case of this clone: Read sequence stops 3 residues before the CDR3 end, and the germline J gene provides the missing end. V gene TRBV5-1 combines with J gene TRBJ1-3; the D gene is possibly TRBD1 (6 bases). Germline V CDR1 and CDR2: SGHRS, YFSETQ. The CDR3 is 15 residues long. Between the trimmed V and J ends, which lost 1 base and 2 bases, there was a span of 10 bases. The covered CDR3 bases are TGCGCCAGCAGCTTGCAGGGGAAGGCTGGAAACACC. It translates to CASSLQGKAGNT. The entire CDR3 reads CASSLQGKAGNTIYF.

With regard to this clone: The CDR3 is cut off 3 residues early in the read; its end comes from the germline J gene. The rearrangement joins TRBV5-1 to TRBJ2-1; TRBD2 might be the D (5 bases). CDR1 SGHRS and CDR2 YFSETQ come from the germline V gene. The CDR3 is made up of 15 amino acids. Trimming left V 7 bases short and J 1 base short, with 15 bases between. This CDR3 is CASAPEGSSYNEQFF. Partial CDR3 DNA: TGCGCCAGCGCCCCCGAGGGTTCTTCCTACAATGAG.

About this clone: Read sequence stops 3 residues before the CDR3 end, and the germline J gene provides the missing end. The V and J genes are TRBV2 and TRBJ2-3; D could derive from TRBD1 or TRBD2 (6 bases each). This CDR3 region has 12 residues. Germline V gene sequence: CDR1 SNHLY, CDR2 FYNNEI. The covered CDR3 bases are TGTGCCAGCGGGGTAGGGGGAGGCACG. Amino acid sequence: CASGVGGGT. The full CDR3 protein is CASGVGGGTQYF. Filled out from reference TRBV2 and TRBJ2-3, the complete variable domain reads EPEVTQTPSHQVTQMGQEVILRCVPISNHLYFYWYRQILGQKVEFLVSFYNNEISEKSEIFDDQFSVERPDGSNFTLKIRSTKLEDSAMYFCASGVGGGTQYFGPGTRLTVL.

On this clone: The sequence runs out 3 residues before the end of the CDR3; the remainder is reconstructed from the germline J gene. This chain connects TRBV5-4 to TRBJ1-2, with no clear D. Germline V gene sequence: CDR1 SGHNT, CDR2 YYREEE (reference sequence). The CDR3 runs to 15 residues. The part of the CDR3 DNA that was read is TGTGCCAGCAGCACTTTAGCGGGAGAAACAGATACC. It is translated as CASSTLAGETDT. The whole CDR3 protein is CASSTLAGETDTYTF.

To note about this clone: With the read ending 3 residues before the CDR3 end, the germline J gene is used to fill in that end. The same CDR3 can be traced to other DNA sequences in this sample. The chain carries TRBV7-9 and TRBJ2-2; 9 bases line up with TRBD1. CDR3 length: 15 residues. Germline values: CDR1 SEHNR, CDR2 FQNEAQ (reference sequence). CDR3 residues: CASTPWGQGNSPLFF. The CDR3 bases that were read are TGTGCCAGCACCCCCTGGGGACAGGGAAATTCCCCG. Using reference TRBV7-9 and TRBJ2-2 for the parts outside the CDR3, the full variable domain is DTGVSQNPRHKITKRGQNVTFRCDPISEHNRLYWYRQTLGQGPEFLTYFQNEAQLEKSRLLSDRFSAERPKGSFSTLEIQRTEQGDSAMYLCASTPWGQGNSPLFFGEGSRLTVL.

About this clone itself: With the read ending 3 residues before the CDR3 end, the germline J gene is used to fill in that end. The rearrangement links TRBV20-1 to TRBJ2-3; possibly TRBD1 for D (6 bases). The ends were cut back, 0 bases at V and 0 bases at J, with 13 bases in the middle. The CDR3 runs 16 residues. Germline CDR1 and CDR2: DFQATT and SNEGSKA (reference sequence). CDR3 residues: CSARDGQNPSTDTQYF. CDR3 bases read: TGCAGTGCTAGAGATGGACAGAACCCTAGCACAGATACG.

The CDR3 loop reads CASNFEENTEAFF. The part of the CDR3 DNA that was read is TGTGCCAGCAACTTCGAAGAGAACACTGAA. J is TRBJ1-1 and V is TRBV2; D uncertain. The read comes to an end 3 residues before the CDR3 does, leaving the germline J gene to fill in the end. The germline V gene encodes CDR1 SNHLY and CDR2 FYNNEI. The CDR3 is 13 amino acids. Between the trimmed V and J ends, which lost 7 bases and 1 base, there was a span of 10 bases.

To note about this clone: Read data end 3 residues before the CDR3 end; the end is taken from the germline J gene. The rearrangement links TRBV30 to TRBJ2-5, with 9 nucleotides matching TRBD2. The CDR3 covers 13 residues. The ends lost 5 bases at V and 4 bases at J; junction bases unmatched: 5. Germline V lookup: CDR1 GTSNPN, CDR2 SVGIG (reference sequence). CDR3 DNA, as far as it was read: TGTGCCTGGGGGGGACTAGCATCAGAGACC. Amino acids: CAWGGLASET. The entire CDR3 is CAWGGLASETQYF.

For this clone: The CDR3 end lies 3 residues beyond the end of the read and is filled in from the germline J gene. The V and J genes are TRBV10-3 and TRBJ2-7; 7 nucleotides match TRBD2. The CDR3 consists of 13 residues. Germline V gives CDR1 ENHRY, CDR2 SYGVKD. Trimming took 6 bases from V and 6 from J; bases not matched to a gene: 8. The CDR3 loop is CAIRAGSSGEQYF. CDR3 DNA, as far as it was read: TGTGCCATCAGGGCGGGCTCTAGCGGCGAG.

CDR3 DNA, as far as it was read: TGTGCCAGCAGCTTAGCCGACAGGGGTGAAAAG. Translating it yields CASSLADRGEK. The full CDR3 sequence reads CASSLADRGEKLFF. The chain couples TRBV7-2 to TRBJ2-2; 8 bases are shared with TRBD1. The missing CDR3 end, 3 residues past where the read stops, is filled in from the germline J gene. The germline V gene has CDR1 SGHTA and CDR2 FQGNSA. CDR3 length equals 14 residues.

As regards this clone: Read sequence stops 3 residues before the CDR3 end, and the germline J gene provides the missing end. The gene calls are TRBV7-6 and TRBJ1-2; tentative D call: TRBD1 (6 bases). Germline V gene sequence: CDR1 SGHVS, CDR2 FNYEAQ. The CDR3 has 16 residues. The CDR3 loop reads CASSINSGVSTDTYTF. The DNA read from the CDR3 is TGTGCCAGCAGCATAAATTCAGGGGTTAGCACAGATACC.

As to this clone: Read sequence stops 3 residues before the CDR3 end, and the germline J gene provides the missing end. This sequence joins TRBV19 and TRBJ1-1; perhaps TRBD1 as D (5 bases). Germline assignment: CDR1 LNHDA and CDR2 SQIVND (reference sequence). The CDR3 is made up of 15 amino acids. Trimming took off 1 base at V and 4 bases at J, with 13 bases between the two ends. The DNA read from the CDR3 is TGTGCCAGTAGTATAGTTTTAGGGCAGGGCACTGAA. It encodes CASSIVLGQGTE. Given in full, the CDR3 is CASSIVLGQGTEAFF.

With regard to this clone: The CDR3 extends 3 residues past the end of the read, so its final part is completed from the germline J gene. The rearrangement uses TRBV7-8 and TRBJ1-2, with D possibly matching TRBD1 (5 bases). CDR1 and CDR2 from the germline V gene are SGHVS and FQNEAQ. The CDR3 extends over 14 amino acids. The V end was cut by 1 base, the J end by 6 bases, with 12 bases between. This chain's CDR3 is CASSLDEVQDGYTF. CDR3 DNA (partial): TGTGCCAGCAGCTTAGATGAGGTACAGGATGGC.

On this clone itself: The read terminates 3 residues ahead of where the CDR3 ends, so the germline J gene completes it. The chain is built from TRBV2 and TRBJ2-3; 7 nucleotides align to TRBD2. CDR1 is SNHLY, CDR2 FYNNEI, per germline. This CDR3 contains 14 residues. CDR3 DNA (partial): TGTGCCAGCAGTGGGGAGGCGGGGGAAGAGACG. The encoded protein is CASSGEAGEET. The complete CDR3 protein is CASSGEAGEETQYF. The full variable domain, in which reference TRBV2 and TRBJ2-3 provide the parts outside the CDR3, is EPEVTQTPSHQVTQMGQEVILRCVPISNHLYFYWYRQILGQKVEFLVSFYNNEISEKSEIFDDQFSVERPDGSNFTLKIRSTKLEDSAMYFCASSGEAGEETQYFGPGTRLTVL.

In the case of this clone: The observed sequence ends 3 residues before the CDR3 terminus, with the missing tail filled in from the germline J gene. The chain employs TRBV10-3 and TRBJ2-3, with D possibly TRBD2 on 7 matching bases. Germline V CDR1 and CDR2: ENHRY, SYGVKD. The CDR3 runs to 16 residues. The CDR3 is CAISEVEERGGETQYF. Partial CDR3 DNA: TGTGCCATCAGTGAAGTTGAGGAGAGAGGGGGGGAGACG.

Note on this clone: The CDR3 end falls 3 residues outside the read, so it is completed with the germline J gene. The chain employs TRBV20-1 and TRBJ1-4; no reliable D call. Trimming took off 4 bases at V and 4 bases at J, with 7 bases between the two ends. Germline V CDR1 and CDR2: DFQATT, SNEGSKA (reference sequence). The CDR3 covers 12 residues. The chain's CDR3 is CSATQFNEKLFF. The covered CDR3 bases are TGCAGTGCTACTCAGTTTAATGAAAAA.

Remarks on this clone: Read data end 3 residues before the CDR3 end; the end is taken from the germline J gene. The V gene is TRBV7-6, the J gene TRBJ2-7; 7 nucleotides agree with TRBD2. Trimming took 6 bases from V and 3 from J; bases not matched to a gene: 11. This CDR3 contains 15 residues. Germline CDR1 is SGHVS and CDR2 is FNYEAQ. The sequenced part of the CDR3 DNA is TGTGCCAGCAGTCTTAAAGAGGGGAGGGACTACGAG. Amino acids: CASSLKEGRDYE. The entire CDR3 reads CASSLKEGRDYEQYF.

As regards this clone: The sequence runs out 3 residues before the end of the CDR3; the remainder is reconstructed from the germline J gene. The V call is TRBV7-9, the J call TRBJ2-1; TRBD2 agrees at 8 bases. The germline V gene encodes CDR1 SEHNR and CDR2 FQNEAQ (reference sequence). The CDR3 spans 15 residues. Trimming removed 5 bases from V and 9 bases from J; junction bases left unmatched: 12. The CDR3: CASSQSGRATGEQFF. Partial CDR3 DNA: TGTGCCAGCAGCCAGAGCGGGAGAGCTACAGGTGAG.

CDR3 loop: CASSPMSPGGSSYEQYF. The CDR3 bases that were read are TGTGCCAGCAGCCCTATGTCCCCCGGGGGTAGCTCCTACGAG. The rearrangement uses TRBV28 and TRBJ2-7; a weak D match, TRBD2 (6 bases). The observed sequence ends 3 residues before the CDR3 terminus, with the missing tail filled in from the germline J gene. There are 17 residues in the CDR3. Germline V gene lookup returns CDR1 MDHEN and CDR2 SYDVKM. Trimming removed 6 bases at V and 0 bases at J, with 21 bases between.

As regards this clone: The read stops 3 residues short of the end of the CDR3; the missing end is completed from the germline J gene. J is TRBJ2-3 and V is TRBV11-3, with D possibly matching TRBD2 (6 bases). Germline V gene data show CDR1 as SGHNT and CDR2 as YENEEA. The CDR3 sequence is 13 residues long. Trimming pared 3 bases from V and 4 bases from J, leaving 8 bases between. The CDR3 is CASSLEGPDTQYF. The CDR3 DNA, read in part, is TGTGCCAGCAGCTTGGAGGGGCCAGATACG.

With respect to this clone: With the read ending 3 residues before the CDR3 end, the germline J gene is used to fill in that end. The chain uses TRBV2 and TRBJ2-7; 7 bases line up with TRBD1. The junction had 7 bases not matched to a gene; V was cut back by 6 bases and J by 2 bases. The V gene's germline CDR1 is SNHLY and CDR2 FYNNEI. The CDR3 runs to 14 residues. The CDR3 DNA, read in part, is TGTGCCAGCAGGATAGGGGGCAGGACCTACGAG. Translated, it gives CASRIGGRTYE. The complete CDR3 protein is CASRIGGRTYEQYF.